These T cell receptor beta chains were read from a single sample in a study of control samples from healthy donors and cancer patients. Profiled with immunoSEQ multiplex PCR; TCRdb holds only in-frame clones, not every one. The data contain about 410,000 clones, about 93% of them singletons. Sequencing was carried out using PBMCs. These receptor sequences come from a man aged 40-50 years with head and neck cancer. CDR3s include the opening cysteine and the closing phenylalanine or tryptophan. A D gene is named only where the DNA matches it firmly. A row's size may be missing; if present it is once, few, many or a size class.

V	D	size	J	DNA	CDR3
TRBV5-1	-	-	TRBJ2-2	TGCGCCAGCAGAATAGGGGCAGGGGCGAACACCGGGGAGCTGTTTTTT	CASRIGAGANTGELFF
TRBV10-3	TRBD1	once	TRBJ1-4	TGTGCCATCAGTGACGCCTACAGGGGGATTAATGAAAAACTGTTTTTT	CAISDAYRGINEKLFF
TRBV28	-	-	TRBJ1-3	TGTGCCAGCAGTTTTTCTCGGGGAGGAAACACCATATATTTT	CASSFSRGGNTIYF
TRBV7-7	TRBD2	-	TRBJ2-5	TGTGCTAGCAGCTTAAGCGGGAGTAATCGAGAGACCCAGTACTTC	CASSLSGSNRETQYF
TRBV27	TRBD2	-	TRBJ2-1	TGTGCCAGCAGTTTAGCAGCGGGAGTCGGGAATGAGCAGTTCTTC	CASSLAAGVGNEQFF
TRBV29-1	-	-	TRBJ2-7	TGCAGCGTGACGATAGGGGGTCGCCTCTACGAGCAGTACTTC	CSVTIGGRLYEQYF
TRBV7-3	-	-	TRBJ1-1	TGTGCCAGCAGCCCCGCCGGTGGGAACACTGAAGCTTTCTTT	CASSPAGGNTEAFF
TRBV7-8	TRBD2	-	TRBJ2-5	TGTGCCAGCAGCTTAGAGGGGCGGGGGGAGACCCAGTACTTC	CASSLEGRGETQYF
TRBV19	-	-	TRBJ2-1	TGTGCCAGTACTCCACCTGGAGGGAGGCACAATGAGCAGTTCTTC	CASTPPGGRHNEQFF
TRBV19	-	once	TRBJ2-6	TGTGCCAGTAGTATTGAGACGGGTTTCTCTGGGGCCAACGTCCTGACTTTC	CASSIETGFSGANVLTF
TRBV18	-	many	TRBJ1-4	TGTGCCAGCTCACCCGGAAGGATCGAAAAACTGTTTTTT	CASSPGRIEKLFF